Below are 6 T cell receptor beta chains sequenced from a single sample in a study of cytomegalovirus exposure and HLA in healthy donors. It was with 60 Vbeta and 13 Jbeta primers that the PCR ran. Data came from immunoSEQ multiplex PCR; TCRdb stores just in-frame clones and leaves some out. Its table lists approximately 110,000 clones. Sequences were obtained from PBMCs. All receptors come from a man aged 35-49 years in good health and CMV-seronegative.

V is TRBV11-2 and J is TRBJ2-7; 9 bases fit TRBD2. The ends lost 2 bases at V and 5 bases at J; junction bases unmatched: 7. Germline CDR1 reads SGHAT; CDR2 reads FQNNGV. This CDR3 is built from 15 residues. CDR3: CASSLRLAGIDEQYF. CDR3 in DNA: TGTGCCAGCAGCTTACGCCTAGCGGGAATAGACGAGCAGTACTTC.

The chain couples TRBV10-3 to TRBJ2-7; TRBD1 matches at 9 bases. CDR3 length: 13 amino acids. Germline trimming cut 6 bases from V and 3 bases from J; bases unmatched to any gene: 3. The V gene's germline CDR1 is ENHRY and CDR2 SYGVKD. DNA of the CDR3: TGTGCCATCAGCCGGACAGGGGACTACGAGCAGTACTTC. Its translation: CAISRTGDYEQYF.

The J gene is TRBJ2-2, the V gene TRBV5-1, with D possibly being TRBD2 (6 bases). The germline V and J ends were trimmed by 4 bases and 0 bases, with 13 bases remaining between them. Germline V gene data show CDR1 as SGHRS and CDR2 as YFSETQ. The CDR3 is 16 residues long. The CDR3 DNA follows: TGCGCCAGCAGCATTGCCGGGACTTCGAACACCGGGGAGCTGTTTTTT. Its translation: CASSIAGTSNTGELFF.

The chain carries TRBV5-1 and TRBJ2-1; the D gene is possibly TRBD2 (6 bases). The V end lost 4 bases, the J end lost 0 bases, and 11 bases lay between the germline ends. In germline, CDR1 is SGHRS, CDR2 YFSETQ. This CDR3 region has 15 residues. DNA for the CDR3: TGCGCCAGCAGCAAGGGACTGAGCTCCTACAATGAGCAGTTCTTC. Its protein product is CASSKGLSSYNEQFF.

In DNA, the CDR3 is TGTGCCAGTAGTCCACAGGGTACTATAGGCAATGGCTACACCTTC. Protein: CASSPQGTIGNGYTF. The chain links TRBV19 to TRBJ1-2; a possible D gene is TRBD1 (6 bases). The V and J ends lost 5 bases and 6 bases respectively, with 19 bases between them. CDR3 length equals 15 residues. The V gene's germline CDR1 is LNHDA and CDR2 SQIVND (reference sequence).

The V and J genes are TRBV9 and TRBJ2-1; possibly TRBD1 for D (6 bases). The CDR3 has 12 amino acids. Per the germline V gene, CDR1 is SGDLS and CDR2 is YYNGEE. Trimming stripped 3 bases from V and 13 bases from J, with 14 bases between. CDR3 nucleotides: TGTGCCAGCAGCGCCCTCGAGGGGGATCAGTTCTTC. It is translated as CASSALEGDQFF.